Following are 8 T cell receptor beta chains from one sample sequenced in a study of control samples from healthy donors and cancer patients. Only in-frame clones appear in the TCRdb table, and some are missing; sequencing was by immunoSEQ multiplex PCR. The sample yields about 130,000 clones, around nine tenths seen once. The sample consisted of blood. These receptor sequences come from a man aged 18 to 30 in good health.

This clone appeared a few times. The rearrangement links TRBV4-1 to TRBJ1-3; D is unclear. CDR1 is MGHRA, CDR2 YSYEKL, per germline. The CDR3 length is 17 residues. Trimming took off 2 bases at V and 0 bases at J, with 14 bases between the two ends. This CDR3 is CASSQLIPDNSGNTIYF. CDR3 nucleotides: TGCGCCAGCAGCCAATTGATTCCAGACAACTCTGGAAACACCATATATTTT.

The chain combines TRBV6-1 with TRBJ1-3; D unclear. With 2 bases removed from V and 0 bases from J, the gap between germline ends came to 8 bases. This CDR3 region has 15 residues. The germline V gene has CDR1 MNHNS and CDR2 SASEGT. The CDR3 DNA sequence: TGTGCCAGCAGTGAATTTGACGTCTCTGGAAACACCATATATTTT. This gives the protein CASSEFDVSGNTIYF.

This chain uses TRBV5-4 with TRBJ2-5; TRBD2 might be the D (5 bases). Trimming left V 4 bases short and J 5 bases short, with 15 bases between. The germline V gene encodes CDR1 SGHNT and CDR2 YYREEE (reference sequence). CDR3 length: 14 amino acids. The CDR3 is CASSNEGSGETQYF. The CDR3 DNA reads TGTGCCAGCAGCAATGAGGGATCCGGCGAGACCCAGTACTTC.

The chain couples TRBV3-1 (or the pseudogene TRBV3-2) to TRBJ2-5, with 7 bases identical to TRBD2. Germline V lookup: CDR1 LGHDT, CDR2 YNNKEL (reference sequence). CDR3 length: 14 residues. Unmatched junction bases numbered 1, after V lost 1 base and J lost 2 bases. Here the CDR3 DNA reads TGTGCCAGCAGCCAAGTGGGGGGGCAAGAGACCCAGTACTTC. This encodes CASSQVGGQETQYF.

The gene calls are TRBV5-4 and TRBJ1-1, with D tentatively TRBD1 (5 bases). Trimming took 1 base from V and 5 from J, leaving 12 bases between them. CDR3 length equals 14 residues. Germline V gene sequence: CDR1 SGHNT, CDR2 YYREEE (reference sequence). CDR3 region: CASSLQGGETEAFF. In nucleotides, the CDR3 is TGTGCCAGCAGCTTGCAGGGCGGAGAGACTGAAGCTTTCTTT.

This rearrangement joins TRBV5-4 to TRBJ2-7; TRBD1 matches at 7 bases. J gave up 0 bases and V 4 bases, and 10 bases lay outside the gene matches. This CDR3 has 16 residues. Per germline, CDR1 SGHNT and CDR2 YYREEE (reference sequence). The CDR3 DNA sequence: TGTGCCAGCAGCCCGACAGGGTCTAGGAGCTCCTACGAGCAGTACTTC. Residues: CASSPTGSRSSYEQYF.

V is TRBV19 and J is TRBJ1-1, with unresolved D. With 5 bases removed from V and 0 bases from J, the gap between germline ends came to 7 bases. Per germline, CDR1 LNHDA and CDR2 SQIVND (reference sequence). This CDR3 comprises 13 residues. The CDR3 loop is CASSLNMNTEAFF. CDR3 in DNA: TGTGCCAGTAGTTTAAACATGAACACTGAAGCTTTCTTT.

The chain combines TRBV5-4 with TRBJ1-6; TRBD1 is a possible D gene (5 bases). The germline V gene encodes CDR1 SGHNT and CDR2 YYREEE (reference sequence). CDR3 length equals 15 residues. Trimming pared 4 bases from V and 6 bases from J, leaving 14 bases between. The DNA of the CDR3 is TGTGCCAGCAGCCTACCGGGGGGATCTAATTCACCCCTCCACTTT. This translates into CASSLPGGSNSPLHF.